This T cell receptor beta chain was sequenced during a study of T cells after yellow fever vaccination. The overall study: SMART-Seq v4 Ultra Low Input served to prepare low-cell-number fractions. Study conclusions and caveats: The secondary response peaked faster, at day 5 versus 15, but was weaker. From the bulk population, abundant clonotypes could contaminate and appear within FACS-sorted repertoires.

Each CDR3 protein is one row after TCRdb ran MiXCR on the 5' RACE reads. The table has 400,000 or so distinct CDR3 sequences, approximately 10% seen once. This clonotype was seen only a few times. Antigen unknown. The CDR3 is made up of 13 amino acids. Trimming removed 0 bases at V and 5 bases at J, with 7 bases between. CDR1 and CDR2 (germline): SGHTA, FQGNSA. Sequenced here: PBMCs, sampled on the day of the first yellow fever vaccination. The clonotype was recovered from a man between 18 and 35 years old who received the YFV17D yellow fever vaccine. The chain has TRBV7-2 and TRBJ2-5; D is unresolved. Here the CDR3 reads CASSLAVTETQYF. The CDR3, as DNA: TGTGCCAGCAGCTTAGCGGTTACGGAGACCCAGTACTTC.